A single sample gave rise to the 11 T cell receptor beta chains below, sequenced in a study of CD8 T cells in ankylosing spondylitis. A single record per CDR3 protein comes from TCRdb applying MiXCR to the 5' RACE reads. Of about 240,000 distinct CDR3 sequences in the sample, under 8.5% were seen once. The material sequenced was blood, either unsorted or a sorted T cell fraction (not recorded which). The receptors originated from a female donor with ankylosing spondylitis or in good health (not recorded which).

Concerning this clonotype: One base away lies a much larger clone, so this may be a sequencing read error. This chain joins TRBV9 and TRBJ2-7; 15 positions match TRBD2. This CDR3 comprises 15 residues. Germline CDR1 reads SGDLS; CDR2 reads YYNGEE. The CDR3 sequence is CVSSVGLAGGNEQYF. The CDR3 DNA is TGTGTCAGCAGCGTCGGACTAGCGGGAGGGAATGAGCAGTACTTC.

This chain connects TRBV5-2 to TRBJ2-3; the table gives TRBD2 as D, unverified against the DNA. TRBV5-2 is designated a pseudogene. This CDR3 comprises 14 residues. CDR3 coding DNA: TGTGCCAGGGGCCCGGGACTCGTCCCAGATACGCAGTATTTT. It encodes CARGPGLVPDTQYF.

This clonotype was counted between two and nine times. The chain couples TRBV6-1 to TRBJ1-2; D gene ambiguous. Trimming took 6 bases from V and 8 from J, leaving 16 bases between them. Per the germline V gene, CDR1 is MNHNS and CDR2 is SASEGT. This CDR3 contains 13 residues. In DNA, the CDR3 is TGTGCCAGCAGCCTAACCCCTGGGAGAGGCTACACCTTC. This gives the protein CASSLTPGRGYTF.

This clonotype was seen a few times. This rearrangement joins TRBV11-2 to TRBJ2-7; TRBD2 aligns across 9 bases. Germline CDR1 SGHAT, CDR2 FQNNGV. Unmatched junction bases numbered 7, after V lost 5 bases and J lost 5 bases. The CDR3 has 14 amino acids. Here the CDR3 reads CASSPGASGNEQYF. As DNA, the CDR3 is TGTGCCAGCAGCCCAGGGGCTAGCGGGAACGAGCAGTACTTC. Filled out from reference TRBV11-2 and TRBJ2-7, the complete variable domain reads EAGVAQSPRYKIIEKRQSVAFWCNPISGHATLYWYQQILGQGPKLLIQFQNNGVVDDSQLPKDRFSAERLKGVDSTLKIQPAKLEDSAVYLCASSPGASGNEQYFGPGTRLTVT.

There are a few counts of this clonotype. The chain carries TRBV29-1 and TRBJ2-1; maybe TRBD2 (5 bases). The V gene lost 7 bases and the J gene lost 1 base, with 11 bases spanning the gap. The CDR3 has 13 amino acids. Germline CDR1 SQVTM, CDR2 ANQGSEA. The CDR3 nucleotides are TGCAGCGGCGGTCGGACTTCCTACAATGAGCAGTTCTTC. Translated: CSGGRTSYNEQFF.

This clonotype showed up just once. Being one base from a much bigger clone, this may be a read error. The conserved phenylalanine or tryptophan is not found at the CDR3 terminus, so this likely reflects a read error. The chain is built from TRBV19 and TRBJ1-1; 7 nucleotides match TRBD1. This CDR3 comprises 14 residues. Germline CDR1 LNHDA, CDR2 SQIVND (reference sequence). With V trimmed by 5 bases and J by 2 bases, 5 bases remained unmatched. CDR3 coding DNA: TGTGCCAGTAGTTTCCGACAGGGAAACACTGAAGCTTTCCTT. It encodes CASSFRQGNTEAFL.

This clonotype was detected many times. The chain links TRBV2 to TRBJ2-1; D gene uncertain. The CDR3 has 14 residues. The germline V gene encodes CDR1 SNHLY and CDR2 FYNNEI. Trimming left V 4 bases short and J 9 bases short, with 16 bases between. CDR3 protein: CASSGLQAFGEQFF. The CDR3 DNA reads TGTGCCAGCAGTGGACTCCAAGCTTTTGGTGAGCAGTTCTTC. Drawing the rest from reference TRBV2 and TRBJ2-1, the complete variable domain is EPEVTQTPSHQVTQMGQEVILRCVPISNHLYFYWYRQILGQKVEFLVSFYNNEISEKSEIFDDQFSVERPDGSNFTLKIRSTKLEDSAMYFCASSGLQAFGEQFFGPGTRLTVL.

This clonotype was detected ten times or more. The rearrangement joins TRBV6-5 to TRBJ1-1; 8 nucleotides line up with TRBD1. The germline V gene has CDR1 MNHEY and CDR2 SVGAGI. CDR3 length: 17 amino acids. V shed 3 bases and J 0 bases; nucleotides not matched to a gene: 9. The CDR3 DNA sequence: TGTGCCAGCAGTTATGCGACAGGGGCGACCATGAACACTGAAGCTTTCTTT. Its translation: CASSYATGATMNTEAFF.

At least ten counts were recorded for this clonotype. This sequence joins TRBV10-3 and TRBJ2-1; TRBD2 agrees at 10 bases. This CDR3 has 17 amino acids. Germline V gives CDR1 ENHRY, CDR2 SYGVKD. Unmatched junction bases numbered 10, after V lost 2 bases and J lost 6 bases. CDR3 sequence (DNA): TGTGCCATCAGTGAGGGGACCTCCGGGACTAGCGTCAATGAGCAGTTCTTC. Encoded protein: CAISEGTSGTSVNEQFF.

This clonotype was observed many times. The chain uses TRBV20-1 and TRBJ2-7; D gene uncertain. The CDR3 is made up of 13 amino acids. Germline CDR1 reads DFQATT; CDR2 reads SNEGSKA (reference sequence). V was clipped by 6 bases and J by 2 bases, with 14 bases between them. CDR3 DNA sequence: TGCAGTGCGCCTCGACCAGCCCCCTACGAGCAGTACTTC. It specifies CSAPRPAPYEQYF.

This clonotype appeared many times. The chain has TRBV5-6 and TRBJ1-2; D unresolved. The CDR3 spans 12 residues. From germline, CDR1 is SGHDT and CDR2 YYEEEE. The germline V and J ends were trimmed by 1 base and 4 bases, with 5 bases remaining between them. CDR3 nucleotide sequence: TGTGCCAGCAGCTTGCAGTCCTATGGCTACACCTTC. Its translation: CASSLQSYGYTF.